This T cell receptor beta chain was identified in a study of T-cell reconstitution after alpha-beta-depleted transplantation in children (dated by TCRdb to about 2016). About the full investigation: T-cell immune reconstitution after TCRalphabeta/CD19-depleted allogeneic hematopoietic cell transplantation in children was quantitatively tracked in the study by means of TCR repertoire profiling. The investigation overall reported the following: In some patients, high TCRbeta diversity at day 60 was attributed to recipient T cells and intrathymic progenitors that had survived conditioning. The frequencies of hyperexpanded clones fell over the following months, and after one year, T-cell counts and TCRbeta diversity were mostly attributed to newly produced T cells. Apparently early alphabetaT-cell count recovery about two months after transplant reportedly relied on only several hundred rapidly expanded clones derived from non-depleted graft cells.

The protocol used for the library was PCR. Sequencer: Illumina HiSeq 2500. TCR library preparation used molecular barcoding, with unique molecular identifiers applied to normalize quantification of the TCRbeta repertoire. The raw public data were reprocessed by TCRdb itself: fastp quality trimming at Q25, MiXCR clonotype calling, in-frame beta chains only. Rows matching on CDR3 protein sequence are summarized as one entry with the most common DNA and genes. Recorded for this sample are about 200,000 distinct CDR3 sequences; around 5.9% of them occurred a single time. The ten top clones hold about 4.3% of the sample. In regard to this clonotype: Its antigen is not yet known. One base away there is no much larger clone; base qualities are not given.

Trimming leaves V shorter by 7 bases and J shorter by 4 bases, with the junction holding 3 bases beyond the gene matches. Reading the germline V gene (reference sequence) gives CDR1 SEHNR and CDR2 FQNEAQ. The CDR3 covers 13 residues, taking in both the cysteine and the phenylalanine. This entry keeps only the CDR3 DNA: 39 bases, framed from base 1. The treatment or condition tag for this specimen amounts to: allogeneic hematopoietic cell transplantation with graft depleted of TCRalphabeta T cells and CD19 B cells. The children who served as transplant recipients had been given grafts of TCRalphabeta/CD19-depleted allogeneic hematopoietic cells.

This clonotype was obtained from a girl less than two years old with combined immunodeficiency, due to receive a stem cell transplant. The sample was PBMCs, taken before TCRalphabeta/CD19-depleted stem cell transplant. This chain is built from TRBV7-9 and TRBJ2-1, with TRBD2 matching 8 junction bases. The bases read TGTGCCAGCATCGGACTAGCTTACAATGAGCAGTTCTTC. Its protein reads: CASIGLAYNEQFF.